This TCR beta chain was recorded in a study of response to subunit inactivated influenza vaccine. Broader study findings: That few new T cells are recruited by each seasonal influenza vaccination was the authors' suggestion.

CDR3 length: 15 residues. CDR1 is SGHVS, CDR2 FQNEAQ, per germline. J gave up 2 bases and V 3 bases, and 6 bases lay outside the gene matches. TCRdb ran MiXCR on the RT-PCR reads and lists one entry per CDR3 protein. The table shows 300,000 to 350,000 distinct CDR3 sequences, with around a fifth occurring only once. In the case of this clonotype: Its antigen remains unknown.

The sample in question was PBMCs from blood, obtained around 22 months after vaccination. The chain joins TRBV7-8 to TRBJ2-7; 8 bases match TRBD1. This receptor was obtained from a man aged 50 to 69 who received an inactivated influenza vaccine. Here the CDR3 reads CASSFEMTGAYEQYF. CDR3 coding DNA: TGTGCCAGCAGCTTCGAAATGACAGGGGCCTACGAGCAGTACTTC.